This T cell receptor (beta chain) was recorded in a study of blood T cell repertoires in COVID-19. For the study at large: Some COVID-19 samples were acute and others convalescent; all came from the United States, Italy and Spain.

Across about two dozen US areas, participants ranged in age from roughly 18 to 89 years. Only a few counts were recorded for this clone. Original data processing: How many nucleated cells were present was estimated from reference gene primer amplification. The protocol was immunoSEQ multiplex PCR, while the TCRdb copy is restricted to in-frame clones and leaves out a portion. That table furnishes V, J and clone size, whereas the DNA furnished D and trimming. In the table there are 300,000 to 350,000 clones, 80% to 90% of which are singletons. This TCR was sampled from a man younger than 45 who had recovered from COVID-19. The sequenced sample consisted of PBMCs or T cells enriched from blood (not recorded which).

The CDR3 sequence is CASSPVLGLDKNTGELFF. The DNA for the CDR3 is TGTGCCAGCAGCCCGGTACTGGGACTCGATAAGAACACCGGGGAGCTGTTTTTT. This rearrangement joins TRBV4-2 to TRBJ2-2; possible D gene TRBD2, 6 bases. There are 18 residues in the CDR3. Trimming removed 4 bases at V and 1 base at J, with 19 bases between. The germline gives CDR1 LGHNA, CDR2 YNFKEQ.